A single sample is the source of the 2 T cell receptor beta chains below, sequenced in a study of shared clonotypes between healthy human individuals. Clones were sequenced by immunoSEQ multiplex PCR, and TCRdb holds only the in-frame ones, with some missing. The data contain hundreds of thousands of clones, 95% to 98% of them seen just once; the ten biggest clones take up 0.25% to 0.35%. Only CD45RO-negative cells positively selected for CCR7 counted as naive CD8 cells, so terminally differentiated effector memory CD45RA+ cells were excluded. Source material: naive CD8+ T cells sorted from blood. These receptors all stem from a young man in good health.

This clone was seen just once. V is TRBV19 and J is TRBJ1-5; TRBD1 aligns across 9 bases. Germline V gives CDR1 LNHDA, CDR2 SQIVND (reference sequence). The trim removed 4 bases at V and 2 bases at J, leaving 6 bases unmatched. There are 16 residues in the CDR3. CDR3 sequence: CASSTGTGYRNQPQHF. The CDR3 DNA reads TGTGCCAGTAGTACCGGGACAGGGTATCGCAATCAGCCCCAGCATTTT.

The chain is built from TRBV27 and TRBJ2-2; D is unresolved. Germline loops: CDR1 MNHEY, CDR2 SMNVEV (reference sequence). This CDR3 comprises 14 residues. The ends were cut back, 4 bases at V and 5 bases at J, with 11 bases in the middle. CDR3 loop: CASSYLPVTGELFF. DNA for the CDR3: TGTGCCAGCAGTTATCTTCCAGTTACCGGGGAGCTGTTTTTT.